The 12 T cell receptor beta chains presented below share a single source sample, sequenced in a study of T cell responses to AZD1222 COVID-19 vaccine. This table comes from immunoSEQ multiplex PCR, and its TCRdb copy is limited to in-frame clones, with some not included. This sample carries about 55,000 clones, more than 80% of them seen once, and the ten largest clones take just under 2%. Sequenced material: peripheral blood, taken on day 0 of AZD1222 vaccination. The receptors here all came from an adult in good health.

The J gene is TRBJ2-7, the V gene TRBV10-1, with 8 nucleotides matching TRBD1. The CDR3 consists of 13 residues. Unmatched junction bases numbered 11, after V lost 10 bases and J lost 6 bases. Germline CDR1 reads WNHNN; CDR2 reads SYGVQD (reference sequence). Here the CDR3 reads CATSPGQASEQYF. Written as DNA, the CDR3 is TGCGCCACCTCCCCGGGACAGGCCTCCGAGCAGTACTTC.

V usage is TRBV5-4 and J usage is TRBJ1-4; 10 positions match TRBD1. CDR1 SGHNT and CDR2 YYREEE come from the germline V gene (reference sequence). There are 15 residues in the CDR3. V was pared by 0 bases and J by 8 bases, with 4 bases of the junction left unmatched. This CDR3 reads CASSLGDRGREKLFF. The CDR3, as DNA: TGTGCCAGCAGCTTGGGGGACAGGGGAAGGGAAAAACTGTTTTTT. Full variable domain (missing parts from reference TRBV5-4 and TRBJ1-4): ETGVTQSPTHLIKTRGQQVTLRCSSQSGHNTVSWYQQALGQGPQFIFQYYREEENGRGNFPPRFSGLQFPNYSSELNVNALELDDSALYLCASSLGDRGREKLFFGSGTQLSVL.

The chain has TRBV11-2 and TRBJ2-7; D is perhaps TRBD1 or TRBD2 (6 bases each). CDR1 and CDR2 from the germline V gene are SGHAT and FQNNGV. The CDR3 loop spans 18 amino acids. The V end was cut by 0 bases, the J end by 0 bases, with 18 bases between. CDR3 bases: TGTGCCAGCAGCTTAGAGTCGGGGGCGGCGGATCTCTCCTACGAGCAGTACTTC. It codes for CASSLESGAADLSYEQYF.

This chain uses TRBV7-9 with TRBJ2-1, with D unclear. Germline assignment: CDR1 SEHNR and CDR2 FQNEAQ (reference sequence). The length of the CDR3 is 17 residues. Trimming pared 5 bases from V and 0 bases from J, leaving 17 bases between. The DNA of the CDR3 is TGTGCCAGCAGCACCCGCCCTATTCTGAGCTCCTACAATGAGCAGTTCTTC. Translating it yields CASSTRPILSSYNEQFF.

Points on this clone: The junction departs from germline at one end; a sequencing error may be responsible. V and J are TRBV30 and TRBJ2-7; D perhaps matches TRBD1 (5 bases). The germline V gene encodes CDR1 GTSNPN and CDR2 SVGIG (reference sequence). This CDR3 is built from 11 residues. DNA for the CDR3: TGTGCCTGGAGCCTGGTAGGGGAAGCACACTTC. Protein: CAWSLVGEAHF.

V gene TRBV28 combines with J gene TRBJ1-5, with a tentative D call TRBD1 (5 bases). CDR3 size: 17 residues. Germline V gene sequence: CDR1 MDHEN, CDR2 SYDVKM. V was clipped by 6 bases and J by 6 bases, with 24 bases between them. CDR3 region: CASSSSLGLGMGQPQHF. As DNA, the CDR3 is TGTGCCAGCAGCTCCTCCCTGGGACTAGGGATGGGTCAGCCCCAGCATTTT.

This chain uses TRBV27 with TRBJ2-6; no clear D gene. The CDR3 extends over 14 amino acids. The germline V and J ends were trimmed by 5 bases and 0 bases, with 5 bases remaining between them. CDR1 MNHEY and CDR2 SMNVEV come from the germline V gene (reference sequence). The CDR3 spells CASSPRSGANVLTF. Here the CDR3 DNA reads TGTGCCAGCAGTCCACGCTCTGGGGCCAACGTCCTGACTTTC.

This chain uses TRBV2 with TRBJ1-5; TRBD1 matches 7 bases. Germline CDR1 SNHLY, CDR2 FYNNEI. The CDR3 consists of 14 residues. V lost 6 bases, J lost 4 bases, and 6 bases stayed unmatched. The CDR3 DNA follows: TGTGCCAGCAGCCCAGACAGGGCTAATCAGCCCCAGCATTTT. Its translation is CASSPDRANQPQHF.

V is TRBV18 and J is TRBJ2-6; TRBD1 matches 8 bases. Germline loops: CDR1 KGHSH, CDR2 LQKENI. CDR3 length equals 19 residues. Losses at the gene ends were 1 base for V and 1 base for J; bases not matched to a gene: 9. CDR3 loop: CASSPLEGQGSSGANVLTF. The CDR3 DNA reads as TGTGCCAGCTCACCACTAGAAGGACAGGGTTCTTCTGGGGCCAACGTCCTGACTTTC. Looking up the rest from reference TRBV18 and TRBJ2-6 gives the full variable domain: NAGVMQNPRHLVRRRGQEARLRCSPMKGHSHVYWYRQLPEEGLKFMVYLQKENIIDESGMPKERFSAEFPKEGPSILRIQQVVRGDSAAYFCASSPLEGQGSSGANVLTFGAGSRLTVL.

The chain couples TRBV21-1 to TRBJ1-2. TRBV21-1 is assigned pseudogene status. The CDR3 sequence is 11 residues long. The CDR3 nucleotides are TGTGCCAGCAGCAAAAACCATGGCTACACCTTC. Translated, it gives CASSKNHGYTF.

This chain links TRBV3-1 (or the pseudogene TRBV3-2) with TRBJ1-2; unclear D gene. Trimming cost V 1 base and J 7 bases, with 10 bases left between them. Germline loops: CDR1 LGHDT, CDR2 YNNKEL (reference sequence). The CDR3 length is 13 residues. The CDR3, as DNA: TGTGCCAGCAGCCAAGTTGGCCTAACTGGCTACACCTTC. This encodes CASSQVGLTGYTF.

The chain couples TRBV19 to TRBJ1-2; D may be TRBD1 (5 bases). The CDR3 loop spans 13 amino acids. Trimming took 4 bases from V and 8 from J, leaving 14 bases between them. Germline V CDR1 and CDR2: LNHDA, SQIVND (reference sequence). DNA for the CDR3: TGTGCCAGTAGTAACGAGGGGCTATACGGCTACACCTTC. Encoded protein: CASSNEGLYGYTF.